In this sample, the clone carrying this T cell receptor (beta chain) turned up a few times. The data belong to a study of blood T cell repertoires in COVID-19. Turning to the study itself: The cDNA or gDNA used as material had been derived from T cells, B-cell-depleted T cells, or PBMCs.

Cohorts were assigned according to the clinical history that participants reported. The repertoire was sequenced with immunoSEQ multiplex PCR; TCRdb's copy has only in-frame clones and lacks some. The sample holds 270,000 or so clones; about 91% are singletons and the top ten take around 1.2%. The CDR3 consists of 15 residues. With V trimmed by 4 bases and J by 6 bases, 9 bases remained unmatched. Germline CDR1 and CDR2: SGDLS and YYNGEE. The chain recombines TRBV9 with TRBJ2-3, with 9 positions matching TRBD2. The sample was PBMCs or T cells enriched from blood (not recorded which). The sequence was obtained from a woman between 40 and 55 years old with acute COVID-19. This CDR3 reads CASSLLGTSSDTQYF. In nucleotides, the CDR3 is TGTGCCAGCAGCTTACTGGGGACTAGCTCCGATACGCAGTATTTT. Supplemented by reference TRBV9 and TRBJ2-3, the full variable domain reads DSGVTQTPKHLITATGQRVTLRCSPRSGDLSVYWYQQSLDQGLQFLIQYYNGEERAKGNILERFSAQQFPDLHSELNLSSLELGDSALYFCASSLLGTSSDTQYFGPGTRLTVL.